Each of the 30 T cell receptor beta chains below was sequenced from the same sample in a study of vaccination and CD4 T cells after COVID-19. Cultured CD4+ T cell DNA was sequenced using the Oncomine TCR Beta short-read assay. A single record per CDR3 protein comes from TCRdb applying MiXCR to the PCR reads. The sample comprises approximately 15,000 distinct CDR3 sequences, 43% of which are singletons, and about 5.7% rests with the top ten. Which antigens these TCRs recognize remains unknown. Treatment indicated: roughly 11-day PBMC culture with coronavirus spike peptide pools or control peptides (ViraFEST assay). Sequencing was performed on CD4+ T cells from blood, cultured in vitro, taken before SARS-CoV-2 vaccination. All receptors come from a human donor who had recovered from COVID-19.

This clonotype was recorded a few times. The genes are TRBV10-3 and TRBJ2-3; no clear D gene. The CDR3 has 16 amino acids. V dropped 10 bases and J dropped 2 bases, with 22 bases sitting between them. CDR1 and CDR2 from the germline V gene are ENHRY and SYGVKD. CDR3 DNA: TGTGCCAGCGTGGACCGACCCGATGTTAACACAGATACGCAGTATTTT. Its translation: CASVDRPDVNTDTQYF.

The chain uses TRBV12-3 or TRBV12-4 and TRBJ1-6; the D gene is possibly TRBD1 (6 bases). Trimming left V 6 bases short and J 10 bases short, with 16 bases between. This CDR3 has 14 residues. CDR3 region: CASSRDILPSPLHF. DNA for the CDR3: TGTGCCAGCAGCCGGGACATCTTACCATCACCCCTCCACTTT.

The rearrangement joins TRBV27 to TRBJ1-1; no reliable D call. Trimming left V 6 bases short and J 4 bases short, with 12 bases between. The CDR3 totals 13 residues. The germline CDR1 and CDR2 sequences are MNHEY and SMNVEV (reference sequence). CDR3: CASRSGAVTEAFF. The CDR3 region has the DNA TGTGCCAGCAGGTCCGGAGCGGTCACTGAAGCTTTCTTT.

V and J are TRBV5-8 and TRBJ2-5; D is possibly TRBD1 or TRBD2 (6 bases each). This CDR3 region has 15 residues. Germline CDR1 SGHTS, CDR2 YDEGEE. With 4 bases removed from V and 5 bases from J, the gap between germline ends came to 18 bases. DNA of the CDR3: TGTGCCAGCAGCCAAAAGGGACACAGCGGGGAGACCCAGTACTTC. The encoded protein is CASSQKGHSGETQYF.

The rearrangement links TRBV20-1 to TRBJ1-5; TRBD1 aligns across 7 bases. The CDR3 extends over 16 amino acids. Germline CDR1 and CDR2: DFQATT and SNEGSKA (reference sequence). The V and J ends lost 0 bases and 0 bases, in that order; junction bases with no gene match: 5. This CDR3 reads CSARDGTVYSNQPQHF. DNA of the CDR3: TGCAGTGCTAGAGATGGGACAGTTTATAGCAATCAGCCCCAGCATTTT.

The V and J genes are TRBV19 and TRBJ2-1; weak D call: TRBD2 (6 bases). Trimming stripped 7 bases from V and 10 bases from J, with 20 bases between. Germline CDR1 is LNHDA and CDR2 is SQIVND (reference sequence). This CDR3 spans 14 amino acids. The CDR3 nucleotides read TGTGCCAGTACCACTTTGTCTAATCGGGGGGAGCAGTTCTTC. As protein: CASTTLSNRGEQFF.

The chain employs TRBV11-2 and TRBJ2-7; a weak D match, TRBD1 (5 bases). V was pared by 1 base and J by 3 bases, with 13 bases between. Per the germline V gene, CDR1 is SGHAT and CDR2 is FQNNGV. The CDR3 extends over 15 amino acids. The CDR3 DNA reads as TGTGCCAGCAGCTTAGTGGTGGGCAGGGACTACGAGCAGTACTTC. Encoded protein: CASSLVVGRDYEQYF.

In this sample, this clonotype turned up a few times. V and J are TRBV20-1 and TRBJ2-7; D is unresolved. Per germline, CDR1 DFQATT and CDR2 SNEGSKA (reference sequence). With 1 base removed from V and 3 bases from J, the gap between germline ends came to 7 bases. The CDR3 is made up of 12 amino acids. The CDR3 nucleotides read TGCAGTGCTAGAGTAACAGACTACGAGCAGTACTTC. Its protein product is CSARVTDYEQYF.

The chain couples TRBV6-1 to TRBJ1-2; no reliable D call. The CDR3 length is 11 residues. The germline gives CDR1 MNHNS, CDR2 SASEGT. Trimming pared 5 bases from V and 9 bases from J, leaving 10 bases between. As DNA, the CDR3 is TGTGCCAGCAGTAACGGCGGTAGCTACACCTTC. Its protein is CASSNGGSYTF.

This clonotype occurred once. The chain combines TRBV7-2 with TRBJ2-7; TRBD2 aligns across 9 bases. The CDR3 contains 15 residues. V trimming: 4 bases; J trimming: 2 bases; junction bases outside the gene matches: 6. Germline loops: CDR1 SGHTA, CDR2 FQGNSA. The CDR3 region is CASSSRTSATYEQYF. The DNA of the CDR3 is TGTGCCAGCAGCTCAAGGACTAGCGCAACCTACGAGCAGTACTTC.

The CDR3 nucleotides are TGTGCCAGCCCTCTTGGGGACAGGGATACCGGGGAGCTGTTTTTT. Encoded protein: CASPLGDRDTGELFF. The chain is built from TRBV27 and TRBJ2-2, with TRBD1 matching over 9 bases. The CDR3 has 15 amino acids. Germline loops: CDR1 MNHEY, CDR2 SMNVEV (reference sequence). J was trimmed by 5 bases and V by 8 bases; bases with no gene match: 9.

In this sample, this clonotype turned up a few times. The chain couples TRBV28 to TRBJ2-1; D call uncertain. The V and J ends lost 10 bases and 2 bases respectively, with 6 bases between them. The CDR3 covers 11 residues. Germline CDR1 is MDHEN and CDR2 is SYDVKM. CDR3 bases: TGTGCCACTACCACCTACAATGAGCAGTTCTTC. Its translation is CATTTYNEQFF.

This clonotype was observed a few times. J is TRBJ2-7 and V is TRBV28; D might be TRBD1 (5 bases). With 3 bases removed from V and 3 bases from J, the gap between germline ends came to 12 bases. Germline V CDR1 and CDR2: MDHEN, SYDVKM. The CDR3 is made up of 14 amino acids. The CDR3, as DNA: TGTGCCAGCAGTTTCGACAGAGATTTCTACGAGCAGTACTTC. Its protein product is CASSFDRDFYEQYF.

The chain combines TRBV24-1 with TRBJ2-1, with 10 bases lining up with TRBD2. The CDR3 is made up of 16 amino acids. The germline V gene encodes CDR1 KGHDR and CDR2 SFDVKD. The junction had 3 bases not matched to a gene; V was cut back by 3 bases and J by 2 bases. CDR3 in DNA: TGTGCCACCAGTGATCCCGGGACTAGCGCCTACAATGAGCAGTTCTTC. Protein product: CATSDPGTSAYNEQFF.

The gene calls are TRBV6-2 or TRBV6-3 and TRBJ2-2; 10 bases agree with TRBD2. Germline V lookup: CDR1 MNHEY, CDR2 SVGEGT. V gave up 9 bases and J gave up 8 bases; unmatched junction bases: 0. This CDR3 is 11 amino acids long. The CDR3 nucleotides are TGTGCCAGTAGCGGGAGGGGGGAGCTGTTTTTT. Translation: CASSGRGELFF.

This clonotype appeared once. The CDR3 DNA reads TGTGCCACCAGCAGAGATCTTGGGTCTAGCGGTGGCCTCCAAGAGACCCAGTACTTC. Translating gives CATSRDLGSSGGLQETQYF. The rearrangement uses TRBV15 and TRBJ2-5; TRBD2 matches at 7 bases. V shed 0 bases, J shed 1 base, and the junction held 14 bases outside the gene matches. The CDR3 covers 19 residues. Germline loops: CDR1 LNHNV, CDR2 YYDKDF (reference sequence).

The V and J genes are TRBV6-2 or TRBV6-3 and TRBJ1-5; no firm D call. From germline, CDR1 is MNHEY and CDR2 SVGEGT. This CDR3 spans 14 amino acids. The V end was cut by 3 bases, the J end by 0 bases, with 6 bases between. CDR3 DNA: TGTGCCAGCAGTTATACTGATAGCAATCAGCCCCAGCATTTT. It encodes CASSYTDSNQPQHF.

The rearrangement links TRBV7-2 to TRBJ2-2; 9 nucleotides line up with TRBD2. V gave up 3 bases and J gave up 0 bases; unmatched junction bases: 14. CDR1 SGHTA and CDR2 FQGNSA come from the germline V gene. The CDR3 spans 20 residues. The CDR3 nucleotides read TGTGCCAGCAGCTTGGGTGTTGAGCAGCGGGGGGTCGCGAACACCGGGGAGCTGTTTTTT. Residues: CASSLGVEQRGVANTGELFF.

The chain combines TRBV11-3 with TRBJ1-1; TRBD1 matches at 7 bases. The trim removed 4 bases at V and 9 bases at J, leaving 5 bases unmatched. This CDR3 is built from 12 residues. Germline CDR1 is SGHNT and CDR2 is YENEEA. The CDR3 DNA reads as TGTGCCAGCAGCTCAGGGGGAGGGAAAGCTTTCTTT. It yields the protein CASSSGGGKAFF.

In nucleotides, the CDR3 is TGCGCCAGCAGCCAAGACAGAGTCAGGGGGGGGACTGAAGCTTTCTTT. It specifies CASSQDRVRGGTEAFF. The chain carries TRBV4-1 and TRBJ1-1; TRBD1 agrees at 7 bases. From germline, CDR1 is MGHRA and CDR2 YSYEKL. Losses at the gene ends were 0 bases for V and 5 bases for J; bases not matched to a gene: 9. The CDR3 runs to 16 residues.

This chain uses TRBV4-3 with TRBJ1-5; D not certain. V was clipped by 0 bases and J by 7 bases, with 10 bases between them. Germline V gene lookup returns CDR1 LGHNA and CDR2 YSLEER. This CDR3 is built from 14 residues. The CDR3 DNA follows: TGCGCCAGCAGCCAAGATGCCCTGCAACAGCCCCAGCATTTT. The encoded protein is CASSQDALQQPQHF.

This clonotype was observed a handful of times. The chain carries TRBV6-1 and TRBJ2-5; unclear D gene. From germline, CDR1 is MNHNS and CDR2 SASEGT. Trimming removed 6 bases at V and 5 bases at J, with 10 bases between. The CDR3 is 12 amino acids. CDR3: CASSRNSETQYF. The CDR3 DNA reads TGTGCCAGCAGCCGAAACTCGGAGACCCAGTACTTC.

The chain carries TRBV19 and TRBJ1-1; D remains unclear. This CDR3 spans 13 amino acids. Germline lookup yields CDR1 LNHDA and CDR2 SQIVND (reference sequence). Deletions cut 10 bases from V and 1 base from J, with 13 bases between. Here the CDR3 reads CATEGYWNTEAFF. The CDR3 DNA reads TGTGCCACCGAGGGCTACTGGAACACTGAAGCTTTCTTT.

This clonotype was seen only a few times. The chain's CDR3 is CATSRVVPSVLSYEQYF. In DNA, the CDR3 is TGTGCCACCAGCAGGGTTGTACCATCCGTACTCTCCTACGAGCAGTACTTC. The chain employs TRBV15 and TRBJ2-7; D call uncertain. The V end lost 3 bases, the J end lost 0 bases, and 18 bases lay between the germline ends. Germline CDR1 reads LNHNV; CDR2 reads YYDKDF (reference sequence). This CDR3 has 17 residues.

The chain combines TRBV7-9 with TRBJ1-2, with D unresolved. V was shortened by 1 base and J by 1 base, with 7 bases between the two germline ends. The CDR3 loop spans 14 amino acids. Germline V gene sequence: CDR1 SEHNR, CDR2 FQNEAQ (reference sequence). CDR3 sequence reads: CASSLVGGNYGYTF. The CDR3, as DNA: TGTGCCAGCAGCTTAGTCGGCGGTAACTATGGCTACACCTTC. Based on the CDR3 plus reference TRBV7-9 and TRBJ1-2, the full variable domain is DTGVSQNPRHKITKRGQNVTFRCDPISEHNRLYWYRQTLGQGPEFLTYFQNEAQLEKSRLLSDRFSAERPKGSFSTLEIQRTEQGDSAMYLCASSLVGGNYGYTFGSGTRLTVV.

The chain couples TRBV7-2 to TRBJ1-1, with a tentative D call TRBD1 (5 bases). This CDR3 region has 17 residues. The germline V gene encodes CDR1 SGHTA and CDR2 FQGNSA. The V and J ends lost 5 bases and 11 bases respectively, with 30 bases between them. The DNA for the CDR3 is TGTGCCAGCAGCGAGGGACGGTATACTCGTGGATGGTACTCGGCTTTCTTT. Protein: CASSEGRYTRGWYSAFF.

This clonotype was detected a few times. This chain uses TRBV20-1 with TRBJ1-2; D possibly corresponds to TRBD1 (6 bases). CDR3 length: 13 residues. Germline V gives CDR1 DFQATT, CDR2 SNEGSKA (reference sequence). V was clipped by 3 bases and J by 3 bases, with 11 bases between them. CDR3 nucleotide sequence: TGCAGTGCTAGTTCGGCAGGGGACTATGGCTACACCTTC. It specifies CSASSAGDYGYTF.

The chain couples TRBV6-5 to TRBJ2-5, with 9 bases fitting TRBD2. CDR1 is MNHEY, CDR2 SVGAGI, per germline. Trimming removed 2 bases from V and 5 bases from J; junction bases left unmatched: 6. The CDR3 totals 15 residues. CDR3 region: CASSYGGGAGETQYF. CDR3 coding DNA: TGTGCCAGCAGTTACGGCGGGGGGGCGGGGGAGACCCAGTACTTC.

V and J are TRBV4-1 and TRBJ1-1, with TRBD1 identical over 9 bases. The CDR3 spans 16 residues. CDR1 is MGHRA, CDR2 YSYEKL, per germline. With V trimmed by 5 bases and J by 4 bases, 11 bases remained unmatched. The CDR3 protein is CASSLTSGTGSTEAFF. CDR3 nucleotides: TGCGCCAGCAGCTTAACTTCCGGGACAGGGAGCACTGAAGCTTTCTTT.

The V call is TRBV27, the J call TRBJ1-1; a weak D match, TRBD1 (6 bases). Germline assignment: CDR1 MNHEY and CDR2 SMNVEV (reference sequence). The CDR3 is 14 amino acids. V shed 5 bases and J shed 1 base, with 11 bases lying between them. CDR3 sequence: CASSENRANTEAFF. CDR3 bases: TGTGCCAGCAGTGAAAACAGGGCGAACACTGAAGCTTTCTTT.